The sequence of this TCR beta chain was determined in a study of T cell repertoires in cytomegalovirus infection. TCRdb reprocessed the reads via MiXCR and lists one record per CDR3 protein. The table lists fewer than 200,000 distinct CDR3 sequences, roughly an eighth of them singletons, with about a quarter in the top ten. Looked up from germline, CDR1 is KGHSH and CDR2 is LQKENI. The length of the CDR3 is 15 residues. V gave up 8 bases and J gave up 0 bases, with 11 bases separating them. Study observations and caveats: Ex vivo, HLA-C-restricted CMV-specific TCR beta clonotypes prevailed over the rest of the response.

This clonotype was seen a handful of times. Its specificity is not known. The source of this sequence is a human donor in good health (CMV status not recorded). Some clones in this sample may be carry-over from other donors' samples. The chain has TRBV18 and TRBJ2-6; tentative D call: TRBD2 (6 bases). The sequencing input was PBMCs. The CDR3 coding sequence is TGTGCCAGCAGCGGAGGGAGCTCTGGGGCCAACGTCCTGACTTTC. This sequence encodes CASSGGSSGANVLTF.